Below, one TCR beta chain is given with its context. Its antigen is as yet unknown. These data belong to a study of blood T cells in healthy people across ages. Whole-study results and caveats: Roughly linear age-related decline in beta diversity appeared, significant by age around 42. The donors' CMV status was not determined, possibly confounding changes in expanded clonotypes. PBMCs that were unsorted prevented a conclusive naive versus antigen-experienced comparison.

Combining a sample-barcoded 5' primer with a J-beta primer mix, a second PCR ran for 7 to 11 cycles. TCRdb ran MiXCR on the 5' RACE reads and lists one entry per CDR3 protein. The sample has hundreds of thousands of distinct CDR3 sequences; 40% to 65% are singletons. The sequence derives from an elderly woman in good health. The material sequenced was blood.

The CDR3 DNA is TGCAGTGCTAAAGACAGGGGTTCCTACAATGAGCAGTTCTTC. It codes for CSAKDRGSYNEQFF. The rearrangement uses TRBV20-1 and TRBJ2-1, with 8 bases aligning to TRBD1. J was trimmed by 1 base and V by 4 bases; bases with no gene match: 3. Germline CDR1 reads DFQATT; CDR2 reads SNEGSKA (reference sequence). The CDR3 has 14 amino acids.